What follows are 20 T cell receptor beta chains derived from one specimen sequenced in a study of T cell changes during pregnancy in multiple sclerosis. Assay used: immunoSEQ multiplex PCR; TCRdb lists only in-frame clones, some missing. The data hold fewer than 45,000 clones, with more than 75% observed a single time. The sample here was CD8+ T cells from peripheral blood mononuclear cells, taken after pregnancy. The receptors derive from a female donor in good health, enrolled as a control in a pregnancy study.

The chain joins TRBV7-9 to TRBJ1-2; unclear D gene. The CDR3 has 13 residues. The germline V gene encodes CDR1 SEHNR and CDR2 FQNEAQ (reference sequence). Trimming pared 1 base from V and 8 bases from J, leaving 11 bases between. The CDR3 DNA follows: TGTGCCAGCAGCTTAGAGGGAGAATTCGGCTACACCTTC. Translation gives CASSLEGEFGYTF.

The rearrangement joins TRBV7-3 to TRBJ2-1; 7 bases match TRBD1. The germline CDR1 and CDR2 sequences are SGHTA and FQGTGA. CDR3 length: 15 residues. The ends lost 3 bases at V and 8 bases at J; junction bases unmatched: 10. The CDR3 spells CASSLLDRAKDEQFF. The CDR3 coding sequence is TGTGCCAGCAGCTTGTTAGACAGGGCCAAGGATGAGCAGTTCTTC.

The chain has TRBV5-6 and TRBJ2-3; 10 bases align to TRBD1. The CDR3 is 15 residues long. V lost 0 bases to trimming and J lost 5 bases; unmatched junction nucleotides: 3. Germline CDR1 and CDR2: SGHDT and YYEEEE. The CDR3 spells CASSLGQGAGDTQYF. In DNA, the CDR3 is TGTGCCAGCAGCTTGGGACAGGGGGCAGGAGATACGCAGTATTTT.

The chain employs TRBV28 and TRBJ1-2, with 7 bases identical to TRBD1. With V trimmed by 6 bases and J by 8 bases, 12 bases remained unmatched. CDR3 length: 14 amino acids. CDR1 is MDHEN, CDR2 SYDVKM, per germline. As DNA, the CDR3 is TGTGCCAGCAGAGGGACAGACCTAGCTACGGGCTACACCTTC. Translating it yields CASRGTDLATGYTF.

The V call is TRBV27, the J call TRBJ2-3; D is perhaps TRBD2 (5 bases). In germline, CDR1 is MNHEY, CDR2 SMNVEV (reference sequence). Trimming removed 6 bases from V and 4 bases from J, with 17 bases in between. This CDR3 region has 15 residues. CDR3 sequence reads: CASRITLEGPDTQYF. The CDR3 DNA is TGTGCCAGCAGGATAACACTAGAAGGGCCAGATACGCAGTATTTT.

The chain carries TRBV5-4 and TRBJ2-3, with D perhaps matching TRBD1 (6 bases). The ends were cut back, 0 bases at V and 3 bases at J, with 14 bases in the middle. CDR3 size: 16 residues. Germline V gene sequence: CDR1 SGHNT, CDR2 YYREEE (reference sequence). In DNA, the CDR3 is TGTGCCAGCAGCTTGGGAGGGGGTGGGGTGACAGATACGCAGTATTTT. Amino acids: CASSLGGGGVTDTQYF. The whole variable domain, filled in from reference TRBV5-4 and TRBJ2-3, reads ETGVTQSPTHLIKTRGQQVTLRCSSQSGHNTVSWYQQALGQGPQFIFQYYREEENGRGNFPPRFSGLQFPNYSSELNVNALELDDSALYLCASSLGGGGVTDTQYFGPGTRLTVL.

This chain links TRBV7-9 with TRBJ1-6, with D possibly TRBD1 on 5 matching bases. The CDR3 consists of 16 residues. Germline assignment: CDR1 SEHNR and CDR2 FQNEAQ (reference sequence). The V end lost 2 bases, the J end lost 8 bases, and 16 bases lay between the germline ends. CDR3 sequence: CASSLSGVSGHSPLHF. The CDR3 DNA reads as TGTGCCAGCAGCTTATCGGGGGTGAGCGGCCATTCACCCCTCCACTTT.

The genes are TRBV11-1 and TRBJ2-7; possible D gene TRBD2, 6 bases. Germline CDR1 is SGHAT and CDR2 is FQDESV (reference sequence). The CDR3 is 15 residues long. Trimming pared 4 bases from V and 7 bases from J, leaving 20 bases between. CDR3 amino acids: CASSSYGGLPLEQYF. CDR3 in DNA: TGTGCCAGCAGCTCGTACGGGGGTCTCCCTCTTGAGCAGTACTTC.

The chain employs TRBV7-9 and TRBJ1-2; TRBD1 might be the D (5 bases). Germline loops: CDR1 SEHNR, CDR2 FQNEAQ (reference sequence). This CDR3 region has 13 residues. With 1 base removed from V and 4 bases from J, the gap between germline ends came to 7 bases. The DNA for the CDR3 is TGTGCCAGCAGCTTAGACAGGATCTATGGCTACACCTTC. The encoded protein is CASSLDRIYGYTF. Full variable domain (rest looked up from reference TRBV7-9 and TRBJ1-2): DTGVSQNPRHKITKRGQNVTFRCDPISEHNRLYWYRQTLGQGPEFLTYFQNEAQLEKSRLLSDRFSAERPKGSFSTLEIQRTEQGDSAMYLCASSLDRIYGYTFGSGTRLTVV.

The DNA of the CDR3 is TGTGCCAGCAGCATCAACAGGGCCGATACGCAGTATTTT. Encoded protein: CASSINRADTQYF. The genes are TRBV7-2 and TRBJ2-3, with D possibly being TRBD1 (6 bases). V was trimmed by 5 bases and J by 6 bases, leaving 12 bases between them. The germline V gene encodes CDR1 SGHTA and CDR2 FQGNSA. The CDR3 loop spans 13 amino acids.

CDR3 region: CASSGGSGRSNGYTF. In DNA, the CDR3 is TGTGCCAGCAGCGGAGGCTCAGGGCGGTCGAATGGCTACACCTTC. The chain employs TRBV9 and TRBJ1-2, with D perhaps TRBD1 (5 bases). Germline V lookup: CDR1 SGDLS, CDR2 YYNGEE. Trimming removed 3 bases from V and 6 bases from J, with 18 bases in between. CDR3 size: 15 residues. Together with reference TRBV9 and TRBJ1-2, the CDR3 gives the full variable domain: DSGVTQTPKHLITATGQRVTLRCSPRSGDLSVYWYQQSLDQGLQFLIQYYNGEERAKGNILERFSAQQFPDLHSELNLSSLELGDSALYFCASSGGSGRSNGYTFGSGTRLTVV.

The V call is TRBV7-2, the J call TRBJ2-7; 7 positions agree with TRBD1. Unmatched junction bases numbered 3, after V lost 1 base and J lost 0 bases. There are 15 residues in the CDR3. Germline CDR1 SGHTA, CDR2 FQGNSA. The CDR3 spells CASSLGQGSSYEQYF. CDR3 in DNA: TGTGCCAGCAGCTTAGGACAGGGATCCTCCTACGAGCAGTACTTC.

In DNA form, the CDR3 reads TGTGCCAGCAGCCTGACTAGCGGGGGGGTGGAGACCCAGTACTTC. Translated: CASSLTSGGVETQYF. V is TRBV11-2 and J is TRBJ2-5, with 14 bases that match TRBD2. CDR1 and CDR2 (germline): SGHAT, FQNNGV. V lost 5 bases to trimming and J lost 5 bases; unmatched junction nucleotides: 4. The CDR3 totals 15 residues.

The genes are TRBV7-6 and TRBJ1-6, with D perhaps matching TRBD1 (5 bases). The CDR3 is 16 residues long. Germline CDR1 and CDR2: SGHVS and FNYEAQ. V lost 6 bases and J 0 bases, leaving 12 bases between the germline ends. The CDR3 sequence is CASSPDRPSYNSPLHF. The CDR3 DNA is TGTGCCAGCAGTCCAGACAGACCCTCCTATAATTCACCCCTCCACTTT.

The chain couples TRBV7-9 to TRBJ2-1, with TRBD2 as a possible D gene (6 bases). This CDR3 comprises 15 residues. The V end was cut by 0 bases, the J end by 6 bases, with 12 bases between. Germline lookup yields CDR1 SEHNR and CDR2 FQNEAQ (reference sequence). This chain's CDR3 is CASSLASGESNEQFF. CDR3 bases: TGTGCCAGCAGCTTAGCTAGCGGTGAAAGCAATGAGCAGTTCTTC.

This clone was seen more than once but under ten times. The J gene is TRBJ1-3, the V gene TRBV9; 7 nucleotides match TRBD1. Germline V gene lookup returns CDR1 SGDLS and CDR2 YYNGEE. This CDR3 has 16 amino acids. V was clipped by 3 bases and J by 0 bases; unmatched bases: 6. CDR3 in amino acids: CASSGQGPSSGNTIYF. CDR3 DNA: TGTGCCAGCAGCGGACAGGGCCCCAGCTCTGGAAACACCATATATTTT. The full variable domain, in which reference TRBV9 and TRBJ1-3 provide the parts outside the CDR3, is DSGVTQTPKHLITATGQRVTLRCSPRSGDLSVYWYQQSLDQGLQFLIQYYNGEERAKGNILERFSAQQFPDLHSELNLSSLELGDSALYFCASSGQGPSSGNTIYFGEGSWLTVV.

The rearrangement joins TRBV7-6 to TRBJ2-3; D might be TRBD1 (5 bases). CDR1 is SGHVS and CDR2 is FNYEAQ in the germline V gene. The V gene lost 0 bases and the J gene lost 1 base, with 8 bases spanning the gap. The CDR3 totals 15 residues. CDR3 region: CASSLAARGTDTQYF. The CDR3 DNA reads as TGTGCCAGCAGCTTAGCGGCCAGGGGCACAGATACGCAGTATTTT.

The chain is built from TRBV21-1 and TRBJ1-2; TRBD1, the table's D call, lacks a check against the DNA. TRBV21-1 is shown as a pseudogene. CDR3 length: 13 residues. In DNA form, the CDR3 reads TGTGCCAGCAGCAAAGCGCAGGGGAATGGCTACACCTTC. Its translation: CASSKAQGNGYTF.

Judged by abundance, this clone is large. The genes are TRBV28 and TRBJ1-5, with a tentative D call TRBD1 (6 bases). Looked up from germline, CDR1 is MDHEN and CDR2 is SYDVKM. V lost 11 bases and J lost 2, with 13 bases in between. This CDR3 spans 13 amino acids. The CDR3: CAVQYRGNQPQHF. In DNA, the CDR3 is TGTGCCGTCCAATACAGGGGCAATCAGCCCCAGCATTTT.

The V gene is TRBV7-3, the J gene TRBJ1-2, with D unclear. The V end lost 4 bases, the J end lost 2 bases, and 5 bases lay between the germline ends. Per the germline V gene, CDR1 is SGHTA and CDR2 is FQGTGA. CDR3 length equals 12 residues. The CDR3 here is CASSSGNYGYTF. The CDR3 nucleotides are TGTGCCAGCAGCTCCGGGAACTATGGCTACACCTTC.